This T cell receptor beta chain was identified during a study of spatial heterogeneity in lung cancer. Study in general: Detection consistently captured more beta-chain sequences than alpha-chain sequences.

The time point was: sample taken at primary tumor resection. Unsorted tumor, nontumor lung tissue or cryopreserved PBMC supplied the whole RNA. This clonotype has just a few counts. CDR1 is SEHNR and CDR2 is FQNEAQ in the germline V gene (reference sequence). The CDR3 has 19 amino acids. The junction had 17 bases not matched to a gene; V was cut back by 0 bases and J by 10 bases. Every TCR cDNA molecule bore a unique molecular identifier. In TCRdb, the 5' RACE reads were re-called with MiXCR into one record per CDR3 protein. The table includes over 75,000 distinct CDR3 sequences, 15% to 25% detected once.

Sample: PBMCs, taken at surgery. The receptor's source is a male donor with early-stage non-small cell lung cancer. The rearrangement uses TRBV7-9 and TRBJ2-6; 8 nucleotides line up with TRBD2. CDR3 region: CASSLALGSGVLGANVLTF. For the CDR3, the DNA is TGTGCCAGCAGCTTAGCGTTGGGTAGCGGGGTGTTAGGTGCAAACGTCCTGACTTTC.